In this sample, the clone carrying this T cell receptor (beta chain) turned up many times. Antigen: not known. The sample is drawn from a study of response to subunit inactivated influenza vaccine. The germline V and J ends were trimmed by 4 bases and 7 bases, with 9 bases remaining between them. Germline values: CDR1 SGHRS, CDR2 YFSETQ. The CDR3 covers 12 residues. Regarding the study as a whole: The authors suggested that few new T cells are recruited per seasonal influenza vaccination.

TCRdb itself ran the RT-PCR reads through MiXCR, one entry per CDR3 protein. The repertoire consists of 500,000 to 600,000 distinct CDR3 sequences, with 16% occurring once and the leading ten covering 3% to 3.5%. The starting material was CD4+ T cells sorted from PBMCs, obtained around 25 months after vaccination. The chain has TRBV5-1 and TRBJ1-3; D is unresolved. The sequence came from a man between 50 and 69 years old who received an inactivated influenza vaccine. CDR3 coding DNA: TGCGCCAGCAGCGATACGAGCAACACCATATATTTT. The encoded protein is CASSDTSNTIYF.